Listed below are T cell receptor beta chains from one sample, sequenced in a study of OX40 agonist ivuxolimab in advanced cancers. Libraries were prepared by immunoSEQ multiplex PCR; TCRdb keeps only in-frame clonotypes and omits some of them. The data contain over 80,000 clones, less than 90% of them singletons. The sequences come from CD4+ or CD8+ T cells sorted from blood, collected in a trial of the OX40 agonist ivuxolimab. These TCRs come from an adult with an advanced solid tumor such as melanoma, head and neck, liver or kidney cancer. The CDR3 runs from the conserved cysteine through the conserved F or W. A D gene is named only where the DNA matches it firmly. Not every row has a clone size; where given, it reads once, few, many or a size class.

clone size | D gene | J gene | V gene | CDR3 DNA | CDR3 protein
NA | NA | TRBJ2-3 | TRBV7-2 | TGTGCCAGCAGCCCGTACAGCACAGATACGCAGTATTTT | CASSPYSTDTQYF
NA | NA | TRBJ2-1 | TRBV5-1 | TGCGCCAGCAGCAACCCTTCAAGGGGTGAGCAGTTCTTC | CASSNPSRGEQFF
NA | NA | TRBJ1-3 | TRBV5-1 | TGCGCCAGCAGCTACCTCTCCGGGGCAGCAGGGGCTGGAAACACCATATATTTT | CASSYLSGAAGAGNTIYF
NA | NA | TRBJ1-2 | TRBV6-1 | TGTGCCAGCAGTGAAGCCGAGGGATATCTTAACTATGGCTACACCTTC | CASSEAEGYLNYGYTF
NA | NA | TRBJ1-1 | TRBV5-1 | TGCGCCAGCAGCGCCGGACATTTGTACACTGAAGCTTTCTTT | CASSAGHLYTEAFF
once | TRBD2 | TRBJ2-1 | TRBV5-1 | TGCGCCAGCAGCCGGGAAAGCGGGATCTACAATGAGCAGTTCTTC | CASSRESGIYNEQFF
NA | NA | TRBJ1-2 | TRBV18 | TGTGCCAGCTCACCACAGCAAACTTATCATGGCTACACCTTC | CASSPQQTYHGYTF
NA | NA | TRBJ1-4 | TRBV7-2 | TGTGCCAGCAGCTTAGTTGGGGCCGAGGGTGAAAAACTGTTTTTT | CASSLVGAEGEKLFF
NA | NA | TRBJ2-1 | TRBV7-8 | TGTGCCAGCAGCTTCCCACAGGGAGGCTACAATGAGCAGTTCTTC | CASSFPQGGYNEQFF
NA | NA | TRBJ2-7 | TRBV29-1 | TGCAGCGTTGTAGAAGGGGCAGACTACGAGCAGTACTTC | CSVVEGADYEQYF
NA | NA | TRBJ1-2 | TRBV23-1 | TGCGCCAGCAGTCAAATCCCCTATTTACTAAGGGGTGGCTACACCTTC | CASSQIPYLLRGGYTF
NA | TRBD2 | TRBJ2-3 | TRBV6-1 | TGTGCCAGCACTCCCGGGGGGGCCGGCACAGATACGCAGTATTTT | CASTPGGAGTDTQYF
NA | NA | TRBJ1-6 | TRBV2 | TGTGCCAGCAGTGTACCCTTAAACGGTGGAAAAGGAAATTCACCCCTCCACTTT | CASSVPLNGGKGNSPLHF
NA | TRBD2 | TRBJ2-1 | TRBV4-1 | TGCGCCAGCAGTCAGAACCCTAGCGGGAGGGAAGATGAGCAGTTCTTC | CASSQNPSGREDEQFF
few | TRBD2 | TRBJ2-3 | TRBV5-1 | TGCGCCAGCAGCTTCCGCGGGGGGGCCTTAGATACGCAGTATTTT | CASSFRGGALDTQYF
NA | NA | TRBJ1-3 | TRBV27 | TGTGCCAGCAGTTTAACCAGGGAGGGAAACACCATATATTTT | CASSLTREGNTIYF
NA | NA | TRBJ2-3 | TRBV30 | TGTGCCTGGAGTGTAGCCGCTACTATGAATACGCAGTATTTT | CAWSVAATMNTQYF
NA | NA | TRBJ2-1 | TRBV6-5 | TGTGCCAGCAGTTACTCGGCAGTCGGTGAGCAGTTCTTC | CASSYSAVGEQFF
once | TRBD1 | TRBJ1-3 | TRBV7-9 | TGTGCCAGCAGCTCCCCCGGGACAGTCTCCGACACCATATATTTT | CASSSPGTVSDTIYF
NA | TRBD1 | TRBJ1-5 | TRBV5-5 | TGTGCCAGCAGCTTGGTACAGGGGAACGATCAGCCCCAGCATTTT | CASSLVQGNDQPQHF
NA | NA | TRBJ2-7 | TRBV7-8 | TGTGCCAGCAGCTTAATGGCGGGCCCCTACGAGCAGTACTTC | CASSLMAGPYEQYF
once | NA | TRBJ1-5 | TRBV27 | TGTGCCACGGGGGGCGGATATAGCAATCAGCCCCAGCATTTT | CATGGGYSNQPQHF
NA | NA | TRBJ2-1 | TRBV5-1 | TGCGCCAGCAGCTCCTACAGGGTGAGCTCCTACAATGAGCAGTTCTTC | CASSSYRVSSYNEQFF
NA | NA | TRBJ1-3 | TRBV23-1 | TGCGCCAGCAGTCATCCCAGGGGCGGTGGAAACACCATATATTTT | CASSHPRGGGNTIYF
NA | TRBD2 | TRBJ2-3 | TRBV5-1 | TGCGCCAGCAGCTTGGGAGCGGGAGGACGCACAGATACGCAGTATTTT | CASSLGAGGRTDTQYF
NA | NA | TRBJ1-3 | TRBV7-9 | TGTGCCAGCAGCTTGGACAGCCGAAACACCATATATTTT | CASSLDSRNTIYF
NA | NA | TRBJ1-2 | TRBV15 | TGTGCCACCAGCAGAGGGTCGGGGGACAACTATGGCTACACCTTC | CATSRGSGDNYGYTF
NA | TRBD1 | TRBJ2-7 | TRBV19 | TGTGCCAGTAGAAACAGGGGGCATTGGGAGCAGTACTTC | CASRNRGHWEQYF
NA | TRBD1 | TRBJ1-5 | TRBV11-2 | TGTGCCAGCAGCCGACAGGGCGGTCAGCCCCAGCATTTT | CASSRQGGQPQHF
NA | TRBD2 | TRBJ2-3 | TRBV4-2 | TGTGCCAGCAGCCAAGACGGACTAGCGGGAGTAGGAGATACGCAGTATTTT | CASSQDGLAGVGDTQYF
NA | NA | TRBJ2-7 | TRBV6-5 | TGTGCCAGCAAAGGGCAGGGCCAGTCCTACGAGCAGTACTTC | CASKGQGQSYEQYF
NA | NA | TRBJ2-1 | TRBV19 | TGTGCCACCCAGGGTAATGAGCAGTTCTTC | CATQGNEQFF
NA | NA | TRBJ2-3 | TRBV27 | TGTGCCAGCAGTTTCCAGCGGACCAAAAGGCAGTATTTT | CASSFQRTKRQYF
NA | NA | TRBJ2-1 | TRBV11-2 | TGTGCCAGCAGCTTAGTAAGGGGATATGAGCAGTTCTTC | CASSLVRGYEQFF
NA | NA | TRBJ2-5 | TRBV4-1 | TGCGCCAGCAGCCAAGGAGCGGCAGTGGGAGAGACCCAGTACTTC | CASSQGAAVGETQYF
NA | NA | TRBJ2-3 | TRBV5-4 | TGTGCCAGCAGCTTGGTTCGGCAGGGACGAATCACAGATACGCAGTATTTT | CASSLVRQGRITDTQYF
NA | NA | TRBJ2-7 | TRBV20-1 | TGCAGTGCTAGGGGTTCGGGGAGTCTGTACTTC | CSARGSGSLYF
once | TRBD1 | TRBJ1-6 | TRBV30 | TGTGCCTGGAGTGTTGACAGGGGGCGTGCACCCCTCCACTTT | CAWSVDRGRAPLHF
NA | NA | TRBJ1-1 | TRBV5-1 | TGCGCCAGCAGCGACAGCACTGAAGCTTTCTTT | CASSDSTEAFF
NA | TRBD2 | TRBJ2-5 | TRBV7-9 | TGTGCCAGCAGCTTAGGTCTAGCGGGAGAGGAGACCCAGTACTTC | CASSLGLAGEETQYF
few | TRBD2 | TRBJ2-7 | TRBV5-4 | TGTGCCAGCAGCCCTCTAGCGGGAAGGGACGAGCAGTACTTC | CASSPLAGRDEQYF
NA | TRBD1 | TRBJ1-6 | TRBV10-3 | TGTGCCATCACCCCGGGGCAGGGGGGGTCACCCCTCCACTTT | CAITPGQGGSPLHF
NA | NA | TRBJ1-2 | TRBV11-3 | TGTGCCAGCAGCGTACGAGGGGTGGCCTATGGCTACACCTTC | CASSVRGVAYGYTF
NA | NA | TRBJ2-1 | TRBV10-2 | TGCGCCAGCAGCAACAGTTACAATGAGCAGTTCTTC | CASSNSYNEQFF
NA | NA | TRBJ2-1 | TRBV11-2 | TGTGCCAGCAGCTTCTTGGACGTAGAGCAGTTCTTC | CASSFLDVEQFF
NA | NA | TRBJ2-2 | TRBV5-4 | TGTGCCAGCAGCTTCGGAGGGGAGGCCGGGGAGCTGTTTTTT | CASSFGGEAGELFF
NA | NA | TRBJ1-5 | TRBV6-5 | TGTGCCAGCAGTTACTCATCCACTCAGCCCCAGCATTTT | CASSYSSTQPQHF
NA | NA | TRBJ1-2 | TRBV14 | TGTGCCAGCAGTCTAAACAGCCGAAGCGGTGGCTACACCTTC | CASSLNSRSGGYTF
NA | NA | TRBJ2-1 | TRBV5-1 | TGCGCCAGCAGTACAGGGAGGTACAATGAGCAGTTCTTC | CASSTGRYNEQFF
NA | NA | TRBJ2-5 | TRBV11-3 | TGTGCCAGCAGCTTAGCTAGGAGTCAAGAGACCCAGTACTTC | CASSLARSQETQYF
NA | NA | TRBJ1-2 | TRBV4-1 | TGCGCCAGCAGCCAAGGACCCAGAGCTAACTATGGCTACACCTTC | CASSQGPRANYGYTF
once | NA | TRBJ2-7 | TRBV13 | TGTGCCAGCAGCATCCGGGACACCTGGTCCTACGAGCAGTACTTC | CASSIRDTWSYEQYF
once | TRBD2 | TRBJ2-1 | TRBV18 | TGTGCCAGCTCACCCGGAGGACTAGCGGGGGGTGGCCCTGAGCAGTTCTTC | CASSPGGLAGGGPEQFF
NA | TRBD2 | TRBJ2-1 | TRBV6-6 | TGTGCCGGTCGAGGGACTAGCGGGAGAAATGAGCAGTTCTTC | CAGRGTSGRNEQFF
NA | TRBD1 | TRBJ1-2 | TRBV7-3 | TGTGCCAGCAGCTTCGGACAGGGGTATGGCTACACCTTC | CASSFGQGYGYTF
NA | TRBD1 | TRBJ2-2 | TRBV19 | TGTGCCAGTAGTTCCGGGACAGGGAACACCGGGGAGCTGTTTTTT | CASSSGTGNTGELFF
NA | TRBD1 | TRBJ1-2 | TRBV7-9 | TGTGCCAGCAGGCCCCAGGGGGTCTATGGCTACACCTTC | CASRPQGVYGYTF
NA | NA | TRBJ1-1 | TRBV6-5 | TGTGCCAGCAGTTTTGGACGCCCCGGGCGAAACACTGAAGCTTTCTTT | CASSFGRPGRNTEAFF
NA | TRBD1 | TRBJ1-1 | TRBV6-5 | TGTGCCAGCGGAACAGGGGGTACCGGGTACACTGAAGCTTTCTTT | CASGTGGTGYTEAFF
NA | NA | TRBJ2-4 | TRBV2 | TGTGCCAGCAAGATCGGACTAGCCAAAAACATTCAGTACTTC | CASKIGLAKNIQYF